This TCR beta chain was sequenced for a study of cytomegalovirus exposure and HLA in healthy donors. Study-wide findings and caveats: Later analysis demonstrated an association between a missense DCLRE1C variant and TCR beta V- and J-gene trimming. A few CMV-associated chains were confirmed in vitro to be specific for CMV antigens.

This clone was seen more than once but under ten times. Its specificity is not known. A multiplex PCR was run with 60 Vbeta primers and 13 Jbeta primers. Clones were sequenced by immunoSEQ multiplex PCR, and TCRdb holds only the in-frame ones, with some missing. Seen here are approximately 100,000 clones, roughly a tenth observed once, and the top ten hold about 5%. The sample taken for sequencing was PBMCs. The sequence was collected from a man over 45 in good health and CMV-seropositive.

CDR3 DNA sequence: TGTGCCAGCAGCGGAGGGCTTGAACGGGGCCGTTATAATTCACCCCTCCACTTT. Its protein is CASSGGLERGRYNSPLHF. The gene calls are TRBV7-6 and TRBJ1-6; possible D gene TRBD1, 5 bases. In germline, CDR1 is SGHVS, CDR2 FNYEAQ. V gave up 5 bases and J gave up 4 bases, with 21 bases separating them. CDR3 size: 18 residues. The complete variable domain, with remaining parts taken from reference TRBV7-6 and TRBJ1-6, reads GAGVSQSPRYKVTKRGQDVALRCDPISGHVSLYWYRQALGQGPEFLTYFNYEAQQDKSGLPNDRFSAERPEGSISTLTIQRTEQRDSAMYRCASSGGLERGRYNSPLHFGNGTRLTVT.